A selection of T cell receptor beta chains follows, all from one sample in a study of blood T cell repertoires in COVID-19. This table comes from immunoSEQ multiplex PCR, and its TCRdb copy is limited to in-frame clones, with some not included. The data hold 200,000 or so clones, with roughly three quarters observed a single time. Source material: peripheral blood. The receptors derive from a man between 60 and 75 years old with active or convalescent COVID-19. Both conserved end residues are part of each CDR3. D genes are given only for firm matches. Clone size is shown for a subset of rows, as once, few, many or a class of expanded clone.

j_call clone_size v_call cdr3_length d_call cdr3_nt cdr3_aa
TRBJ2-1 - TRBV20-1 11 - TGCAGTGCCAGGGGCGGGAATGAGCAGTTCTTC CSARGGNEQFF
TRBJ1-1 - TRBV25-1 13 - TGTGCCAGCAGTGCGACGACAGCCACTGAAGCTTTCTTT CASSATTATEAFF
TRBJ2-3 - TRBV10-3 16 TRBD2 TGTGCCACTAAGAAAGGGACTAGCGGGAGGACAGATACGCAGTATTTT CATKKGTSGRTDTQYF
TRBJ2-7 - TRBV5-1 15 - TGCGCCAGCAGCTCACTACGGGACTTTTCCTACGAGCAGTACTTC CASSSLRDFSYEQYF
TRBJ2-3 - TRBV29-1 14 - TGCAGCGTTGGGGGAGGCCTTGGGCCAGATACGCAGTATTTT CSVGGGLGPDTQYF
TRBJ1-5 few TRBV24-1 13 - TGTGCCACCAGTCCCCATACTAATCAGCCCCAGCATTTT CATSPHTNQPQHF
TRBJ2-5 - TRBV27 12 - TGTGCCAGCAGTCGAAGCGGGGAGACCCAGTACTTC CASSRSGETQYF
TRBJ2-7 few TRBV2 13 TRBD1 TGTGCCAGCTTACAGGGGGCAAAAGGAGAGCAGTACTTC CASLQGAKGEQYF
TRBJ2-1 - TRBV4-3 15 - TGCGCCAGCAGCCAAGACCAGACTACCTACAATGAGCAGTTCTTC CASSQDQTTYNEQFF
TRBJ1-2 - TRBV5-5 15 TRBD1 TGTGCCAGCAGCTTGGCGTCTCAGGGGGCCTATGGCTACACCTTC CASSLASQGAYGYTF
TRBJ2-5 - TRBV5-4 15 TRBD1 TGTGCCAGCAGTCAACAGGACAGGGGGGAAGAGACCCAGTACTTC CASSQQDRGEETQYF
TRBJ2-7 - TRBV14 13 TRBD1 TGTGCCAACCCGACAGGGGGAGTCCACGAGCAGTACTTC CANPTGGVHEQYF
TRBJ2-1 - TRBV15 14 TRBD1 TGTGCCACCAGCACGGACAGGGCCTACAATGAGCAGTTCTTC CATSTDRAYNEQFF
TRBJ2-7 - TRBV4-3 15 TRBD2 TGCGCCAGCAGCCAAGGGACTAGTTCTTTCTACGAGCAGTACTTC CASSQGTSSFYEQYF
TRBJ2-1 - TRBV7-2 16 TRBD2 TGTGCCAGCAGCCCGGTAAGAGCGGGAGGTACCAATGAGCAGTTCTTC CASSPVRAGGTNEQFF
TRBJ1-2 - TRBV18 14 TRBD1 TGTGCCAGCTCTCAACCGGGACAGGGTAGCGGCTACACCTTC CASSQPGQGSGYTF
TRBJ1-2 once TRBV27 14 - - CASSSSTGVYGYTF
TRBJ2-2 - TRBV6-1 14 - TGTGCCAGCAGAGAAGGGAGCCCCACCGGGGAGCTGTTTTTT CASREGSPTGELFF
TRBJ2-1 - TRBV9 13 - TGTGCCAGCAGCGTAGGAGGGTCCCATGAGCAGTTCTTC CASSVGGSHEQFF
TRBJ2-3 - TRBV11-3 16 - TGTGCCAGCAGCAAGTCGGGTGGCCCTAGCACAGATACGCAGTATTTT CASSKSGGPSTDTQYF
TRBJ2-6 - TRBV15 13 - TGTGCCACCAGCAGTGCTCGGGTACGCGTCCTGACTTTC CATSSARVRVLTF
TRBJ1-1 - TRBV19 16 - TGTGCCAGTAGTATAAGGGGCGGACAGCAGAACACTGAAGCTTTCTTT CASSIRGGQQNTEAFF
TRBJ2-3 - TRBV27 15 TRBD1 TGTGCCAGCAGTTTAGGACAGGGTCCGGAAGATACGCAGTATTTT CASSLGQGPEDTQYF
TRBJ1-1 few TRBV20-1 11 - TGCAGTGCCTTCCCGAACACTGAAGCTTTCTTT CSAFPNTEAFF
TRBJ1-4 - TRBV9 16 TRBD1 TGTGCCAGCACCCCCGGGACAGGGAGGAGTAATGAAAAACTGTTTTTT CASTPGTGRSNEKLFF